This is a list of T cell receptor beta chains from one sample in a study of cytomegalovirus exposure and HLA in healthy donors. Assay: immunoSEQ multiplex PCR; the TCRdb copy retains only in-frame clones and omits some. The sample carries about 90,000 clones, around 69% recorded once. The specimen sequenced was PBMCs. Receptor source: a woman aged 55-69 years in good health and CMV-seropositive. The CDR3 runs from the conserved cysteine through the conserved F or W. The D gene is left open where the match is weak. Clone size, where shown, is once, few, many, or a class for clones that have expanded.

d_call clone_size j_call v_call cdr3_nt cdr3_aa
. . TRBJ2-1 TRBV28 TGTGCCAGCAGTTTGGTAGTGAGCTCCTACAATGAGCAGTTCTTC CASSLVVSSYNEQFF
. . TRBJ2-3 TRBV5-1 TGCGCCAGCAGCTCGGGGAGCACAGATACGCAGTATTTT CASSSGSTDTQYF
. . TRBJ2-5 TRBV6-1 TGTGCCAGCCGTCGACAGCAAGAGACCCAGTACTTC CASRRQQETQYF
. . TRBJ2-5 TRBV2 TGTGCCAGCAGTGAATTCCGAGAGACCCAGTACTTC CASSEFRETQYF
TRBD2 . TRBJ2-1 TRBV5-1 TGCGCCAGCAGCCCGGGACTATCTGCCTACAATGAGCAGTTCTTC CASSPGLSAYNEQFF
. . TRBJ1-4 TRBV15 TGTGCCACCAGCGAGATGACTGCACGTGGTGAAAAACTGTTTTTT CATSEMTARGEKLFF
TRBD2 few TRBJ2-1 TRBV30 TGTGCCTGGAGTGCCGGGACTAGCGGGAGTAGCTCCTACAATGAGCAGTTCTTC CAWSAGTSGSSSYNEQFF
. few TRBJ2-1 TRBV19 TGTGCCAGTAGTCCTCAGGGGAGAGCTGAGCAGTTCTTC CASSPQGRAEQFF
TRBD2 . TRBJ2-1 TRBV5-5 TGTGCCAGCAGCATACTAGCGGCCTACCACAATGAGCAGTTCTTC CASSILAAYHNEQFF
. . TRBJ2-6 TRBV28 TGTGCCAGCATGTCGCGGCAGGGCCTATTCTCTGGGGCCAACGTCCTGACTTTC CASMSRQGLFSGANVLTF